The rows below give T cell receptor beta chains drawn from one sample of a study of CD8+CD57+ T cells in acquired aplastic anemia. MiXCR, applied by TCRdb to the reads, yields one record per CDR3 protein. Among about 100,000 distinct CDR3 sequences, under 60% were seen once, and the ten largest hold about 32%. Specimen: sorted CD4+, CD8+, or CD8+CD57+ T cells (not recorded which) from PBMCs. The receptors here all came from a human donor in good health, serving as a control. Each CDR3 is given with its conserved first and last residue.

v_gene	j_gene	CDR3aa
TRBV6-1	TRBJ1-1	CASGKGAEAFF
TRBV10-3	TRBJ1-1	CDSRDHFGMNTEAFF
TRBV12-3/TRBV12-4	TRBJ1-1	CASTPHSSMNTEAFF
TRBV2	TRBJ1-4	CASSEGGNEKLFF
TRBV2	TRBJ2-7	CASSLGYYEQYF
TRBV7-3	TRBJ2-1	CASSGSGGNEQFF
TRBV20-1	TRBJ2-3	CSARIGTSAQYF
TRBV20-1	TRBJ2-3	CSVNGLAGQGDTQYF
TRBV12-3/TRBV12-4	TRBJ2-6	CASSPGSGANVLTF
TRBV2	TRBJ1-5	CASRGDSLNQPQHF
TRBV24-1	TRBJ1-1	CATSESEGQGKAFF
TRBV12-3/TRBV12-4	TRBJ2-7	CASSQNSYEQYF
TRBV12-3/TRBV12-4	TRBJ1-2	CASSWDTF
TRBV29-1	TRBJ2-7	CSVINRGRYGQHF
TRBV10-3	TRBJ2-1	CAISGGGGTGGYNEQFF
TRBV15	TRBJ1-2	CATSRDWPPQNGYTF
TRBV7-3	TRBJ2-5	CASSLTPEETQYF
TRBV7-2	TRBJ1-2	CASSPTGAPNYGYTF
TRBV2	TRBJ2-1	CASSDAEQFF
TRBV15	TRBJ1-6	CATSSDRRGGAPLHF
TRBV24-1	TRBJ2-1	CATSDKQGNEQFF
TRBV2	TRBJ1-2	CASSEIGQGMFVRGYTF
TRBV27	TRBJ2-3	CASSLSRASGGTDTQYF
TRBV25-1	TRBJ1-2	CASSRTTGIYGYTF
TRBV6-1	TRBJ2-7	CASSPTGTGFYEQYF
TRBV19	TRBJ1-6	CASSLDRGGDSPLHF
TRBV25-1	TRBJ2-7	CASSGGGSGTEISSYEQYF
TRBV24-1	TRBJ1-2	CATSDLKEGYTF
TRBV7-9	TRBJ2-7	CASSSGLAGGYEQYF
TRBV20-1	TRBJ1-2	CSASEGTGGGYTF
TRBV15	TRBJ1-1	CATGAPNTEAFF
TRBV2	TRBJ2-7	CASRQHPAREEYEQYF
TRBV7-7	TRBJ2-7	CASSSRVEGEQYF
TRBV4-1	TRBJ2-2	CASSQAGQYTGELFF
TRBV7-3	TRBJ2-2	CASSQDNTGELFF
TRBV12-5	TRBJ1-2	CAGGLSQWYGYTF
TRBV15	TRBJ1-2	CATSAGTGQGYTF
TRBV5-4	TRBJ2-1	CASSLGRGRDEQFF
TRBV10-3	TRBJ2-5	CAIRGGQGGEETQYF
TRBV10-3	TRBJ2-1	CAIREDNEQFF
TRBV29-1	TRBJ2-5	CSVELAGSQETQYF
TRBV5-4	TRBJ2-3	CASSLYDRLDTQYF
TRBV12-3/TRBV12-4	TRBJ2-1	CASSIPGTRDNEQFF
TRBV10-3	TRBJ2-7	CAISEQQGEQYF
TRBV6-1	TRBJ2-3	CASSTGGLVGPDTQYF
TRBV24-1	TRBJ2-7	CATGGTGRTYEQYF
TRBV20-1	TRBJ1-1	CSAREVGLRSNTEAFF
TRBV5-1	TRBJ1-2	CASSLAGTDYGYTF
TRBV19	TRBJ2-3	CATQGAGRSTDTQYF
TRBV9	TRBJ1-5	CASSAGDSNQPQHF
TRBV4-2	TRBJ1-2	CASSLPASLNLSF
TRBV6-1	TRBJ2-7	CASRPGQSYEQYF
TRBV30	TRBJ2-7	CAWSVIGTGSPYEQYF
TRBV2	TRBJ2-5	CASTNGLAGGLWETQYF
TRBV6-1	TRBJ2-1	CASRSNRGHNEQFF